These T cell receptor beta chains were read from a single sample in a study of shared clonotypes between healthy human individuals. Clones were read by immunoSEQ multiplex PCR, and TCRdb kept only the in-frame ones, dropping some. The data hold some 2 million clones, with 95% observed a single time. The specimen sequenced was naive CD4+ T cells sorted from blood. The receptor source for this set is a man in his late teens or twenties in good health. Both conserved end residues are part of each CDR3. The D gene is left open where the match is weak. Rows give clone size only sometimes, using once, few, many, or a class for an expanded clone.

J gene: TRBJ1-2; D gene: TRBD1; V gene: TRBV6-6; clone size: -; CDR3 protein: CASKIVGGGANYGYTF; CDR3 DNA: TGTGCCAGCAAAATCGTGGGAGGGGGCGCAAACTATGGCTACACCTTC
J gene: TRBJ2-3; D gene: -; V gene: TRBV13; clone size: -; CDR3 protein: CASSRRQGTDTQYF; CDR3 DNA: TGTGCCAGCAGTCGTAGACAGGGCACAGATACGCAGTATTTT
J gene: TRBJ1-1; D gene: -; V gene: TRBV6-1; clone size: -; CDR3 protein: CASSVVAGAATEAFF; CDR3 DNA: TGTGCCAGCAGTGTCGTGGCAGGGGCGGCTACTGAAGCTTTCTTT
J gene: TRBJ2-5; D gene: TRBD1; V gene: TRBV19; clone size: -; CDR3 protein: CASSSPLQGYQETQYF; CDR3 DNA: TGTGCCAGTAGTTCCCCTTTACAGGGGTACCAAGAGACCCAGTACTTC
J gene: TRBJ1-2; D gene: TRBD1; V gene: TRBV5-6; clone size: -; CDR3 protein: CASSTRTGFYTF; CDR3 DNA: TGTGCCAGCAGCACCCGGACAGGATTTTACACCTTC
J gene: TRBJ1-1; D gene: TRBD1; V gene: TRBV5-4; clone size: -; CDR3 protein: CASSLGLAGGLNTEAFF; CDR3 DNA: TGTGCCAGCAGCTTGGGATTGGCAGGGGGTCTGAACACTGAAGCTTTCTTT
J gene: TRBJ1-1; D gene: -; V gene: TRBV5-8; clone size: once; CDR3 protein: CASSIRRLTEAFF; CDR3 DNA: TGTGCCAGCAGCATCCGACGGCTCACTGAAGCTTTCTTT
J gene: TRBJ2-5; D gene: TRBD2; V gene: TRBV9; clone size: once; CDR3 protein: CASSISGGATQETQYF; CDR3 DNA: TGTGCCAGCAGCATTAGCGGGGGAGCGACGCAAGAGACCCAGTACTTC
J gene: TRBJ2-3; D gene: -; V gene: TRBV2; clone size: -; CDR3 protein: CASSDRTGTDTQYF; CDR3 DNA: TGTGCCAGCAGTGACAGGACAGGCACAGATACGCAGTATTTT
J gene: TRBJ2-3; D gene: TRBD1; V gene: TRBV28; clone size: -; CDR3 protein: CASSSPGTGGRDTQYF; CDR3 DNA: TGTGCCAGCAGTTCACCCGGGACAGGGGGCAGAGATACGCAGTATTTT
J gene: TRBJ1-3; D gene: -; V gene: TRBV10-3; clone size: -; CDR3 protein: CAISVENPTGNTIYF; CDR3 DNA: TGTGCCATCAGTGTTGAGAACCCCACTGGAAACACCATATATTTT
J gene: TRBJ2-7; D gene: -; V gene: TRBV30; clone size: few; CDR3 protein: CAWSGDYEQYF; CDR3 DNA: TGTGCCTGGAGTGGTGATTACGAGCAGTACTTC
J gene: TRBJ2-7; D gene: -; V gene: TRBV19; clone size: -; CDR3 protein: CASSIRGLSSYEQYF; CDR3 DNA: TGTGCCAGTAGTATTAGGGGACTGTCCTCCTACGAGCAGTACTTC
J gene: TRBJ2-6; D gene: -; V gene: TRBV11-1; clone size: -; CDR3 protein: CASTALGSGANVLTF; CDR3 DNA: TGTGCCAGCACCGCCCTTGGCTCTGGGGCCAACGTCCTGACTTTC
J gene: TRBJ1-2; D gene: -; V gene: TRBV11-2; clone size: -; CDR3 protein: CASSGDPNYGYTF; CDR3 DNA: TGTGCCAGCAGCGGGGACCCTAACTATGGCTACACCTTC
J gene: TRBJ2-5; D gene: -; V gene: TRBV10-1; clone size: -; CDR3 protein: CASSESRGGKETQYF; CDR3 DNA: TGCGCCAGCAGTGAGTCTAGAGGGGGGAAAGAGACCCAGTACTTC
J gene: TRBJ2-2; D gene: -; V gene: TRBV5-6; clone size: -; CDR3 protein: CASSLLTANTGELFF; CDR3 DNA: TGTGCCAGCAGCTTATTAACGGCTAACACCGGGGAGCTGTTTTTT
J gene: TRBJ2-7; D gene: -; V gene: TRBV5-1; clone size: -; CDR3 protein: CASSLGQLTYEQYF; CDR3 DNA: TGCGCCAGCAGCTTGGGACAGCTAACCTACGAGCAGTACTTC
J gene: TRBJ2-2; D gene: -; V gene: TRBV2; clone size: -; CDR3 protein: CASRQENTGELFF; CDR3 DNA: TGTGCCAGCCGACAGGAGAACACCGGGGAGCTGTTTTTT
J gene: TRBJ2-2; D gene: -; V gene: TRBV7-9; clone size: -; CDR3 protein: CASSDDRTNGELFF; CDR3 DNA: TGTGCCAGCAGCGACGACAGGACCAACGGGGAGCTGTTTTTT
J gene: TRBJ2-7; D gene: -; V gene: TRBV4-1; clone size: -; CDR3 protein: CASSQYAGELGNEQYF; CDR3 DNA: TGCGCCAGCAGCCAATACGCAGGTGAACTGGGGAACGAGCAGTACTTC
J gene: TRBJ2-6; D gene: -; V gene: TRBV2; clone size: -; CDR3 protein: CASSEAGRAGANVLTF; CDR3 DNA: TGTGCCAGCAGTGAAGCTGGGCGAGCTGGGGCCAACGTCCTGACTTTC
J gene: TRBJ1-4; D gene: -; V gene: TRBV10-3; clone size: -; CDR3 protein: CAISEQLTATNEKLFF; CDR3 DNA: TGTGCCATCAGTGAGCAGCTGACAGCAACTAATGAAAAACTGTTTTTT
J gene: TRBJ2-7; D gene: TRBD2; V gene: TRBV18; clone size: -; CDR3 protein: CASSPLAGEIEQYF; CDR3 DNA: TGTGCCAGCTCACCCCTAGCGGGAGAAATCGAGCAGTACTTC
J gene: TRBJ2-5; D gene: -; V gene: TRBV7-2; clone size: -; CDR3 protein: CASSLVLFSQETQYF; CDR3 DNA: TGTGCCAGCAGCTTAGTCCTTTTCAGCCAAGAGACCCAGTACTTC
J gene: TRBJ2-3; D gene: TRBD1; V gene: TRBV15; clone size: -; CDR3 protein: CATSRPPGTGGADTQYF; CDR3 DNA: TGTGCCACCAGCAGACCCCCCGGGACAGGGGGCGCGGATACGCAGTATTTT
J gene: TRBJ1-1; D gene: -; V gene: TRBV5-1; clone size: once; CDR3 protein: CASSSLLGLGNTEAFF; CDR3 DNA: TGCGCCAGCAGCAGCTTATTGGGACTCGGGAACACTGAAGCTTTCTTT
J gene: TRBJ2-7; D gene: -; V gene: TRBV2; clone size: -; CDR3 protein: CASSQGIVAYEQYF; CDR3 DNA: TGTGCCAGCAGTCAGGGGATAGTCGCCTACGAGCAGTACTTC
J gene: TRBJ1-1; D gene: -; V gene: TRBV5-1; clone size: -; CDR3 protein: CASSTSFMNTEAFF; CDR3 DNA: TGCGCCAGCAGCACCAGTTTCATGAACACTGAAGCTTTCTTT
J gene: TRBJ2-5; D gene: -; V gene: TRBV7-2; clone size: -; CDR3 protein: CASTRRLASREETQYF; CDR3 DNA: TGTGCCAGCACCCGTAGGTTAGCGAGCCGAGAAGAGACCCAGTACTTC
J gene: TRBJ2-1; D gene: -; V gene: TRBV6-5; clone size: -; CDR3 protein: CASSSLYNEQFF; CDR3 DNA: TGTGCCAGCAGTTCTTTGTACAATGAGCAGTTCTTC
J gene: TRBJ1-3; D gene: TRBD1; V gene: TRBV30; clone size: -; CDR3 protein: CAWSAQPWTGGGNTIYF; CDR3 DNA: TGTGCCTGGAGTGCTCAACCATGGACAGGGGGAGGAAACACCATATATTTT
J gene: TRBJ1-1; D gene: TRBD1; V gene: TRBV7-8; clone size: -; CDR3 protein: CASRALGTGVPEAFF; CDR3 DNA: TGTGCCAGCAGAGCGCTCGGGACAGGGGTGCCTGAAGCTTTCTTT
J gene: TRBJ2-7; D gene: TRBD2; V gene: TRBV5-1; clone size: -; CDR3 protein: CASRRTSGSFNEQYF; CDR3 DNA: TGCGCCAGCAGGCGGACTAGCGGGAGTTTTAACGAGCAGTACTTC
J gene: TRBJ2-7; D gene: TRBD1; V gene: TRBV5-1; clone size: -; CDR3 protein: CASSLGQGPYEQYF; CDR3 DNA: TGCGCCAGCAGCTTGGGACAGGGGCCATACGAGCAGTACTTC
J gene: TRBJ1-5; D gene: TRBD1; V gene: TRBV5-1; clone size: -; CDR3 protein: CASSLATGVQPQHF; CDR3 DNA: TGCGCCAGCAGCTTGGCAACAGGGGTTCAGCCCCAGCATTTT
J gene: TRBJ2-3; D gene: TRBD1; V gene: TRBV7-3; clone size: -; CDR3 protein: CASSSIGGYTDTQYF; CDR3 DNA: TGTGCCAGCAGCTCCATAGGGGGCTACACAGATACGCAGTATTTT
J gene: TRBJ1-1; D gene: -; V gene: TRBV7-9; clone size: once; CDR3 protein: CASSPNRGTLNTEAFF; CDR3 DNA: TGTGCCAGCAGCCCGAACAGAGGGACATTGAACACTGAAGCTTTCTTT
J gene: TRBJ2-7; D gene: TRBD1; V gene: TRBV5-5; clone size: -; CDR3 protein: CASVDRGRLAYEQYF; CDR3 DNA: TGTGCCAGCGTCGACAGGGGGCGACTGGCCTACGAGCAGTACTTC
J gene: TRBJ2-3; D gene: -; V gene: TRBV2; clone size: -; CDR3 protein: CASSGFHTDTQYF; CDR3 DNA: TGTGCCAGCAGTGGCTTCCACACAGATACGCAGTATTTT
J gene: TRBJ2-7; D gene: TRBD1; V gene: TRBV5-4; clone size: -; CDR3 protein: CASSVRGREQYF; CDR3 DNA: TGTGCCAGCAGCGTCAGGGGGCGGGAGCAGTACTTC
J gene: TRBJ1-1; D gene: -; V gene: TRBV16; clone size: -; CDR3 protein: CASSLIGGNTEAFF; CDR3 DNA: TGTGCCAGCAGCCTTATAGGGGGGAACACTGAAGCTTTCTTT
J gene: TRBJ2-7; D gene: -; V gene: TRBV28; clone size: -; CDR3 protein: CASNRAPYEQYF; CDR3 DNA: TGTGCCAGCAACAGGGCCCCCTACGAGCAGTACTTC